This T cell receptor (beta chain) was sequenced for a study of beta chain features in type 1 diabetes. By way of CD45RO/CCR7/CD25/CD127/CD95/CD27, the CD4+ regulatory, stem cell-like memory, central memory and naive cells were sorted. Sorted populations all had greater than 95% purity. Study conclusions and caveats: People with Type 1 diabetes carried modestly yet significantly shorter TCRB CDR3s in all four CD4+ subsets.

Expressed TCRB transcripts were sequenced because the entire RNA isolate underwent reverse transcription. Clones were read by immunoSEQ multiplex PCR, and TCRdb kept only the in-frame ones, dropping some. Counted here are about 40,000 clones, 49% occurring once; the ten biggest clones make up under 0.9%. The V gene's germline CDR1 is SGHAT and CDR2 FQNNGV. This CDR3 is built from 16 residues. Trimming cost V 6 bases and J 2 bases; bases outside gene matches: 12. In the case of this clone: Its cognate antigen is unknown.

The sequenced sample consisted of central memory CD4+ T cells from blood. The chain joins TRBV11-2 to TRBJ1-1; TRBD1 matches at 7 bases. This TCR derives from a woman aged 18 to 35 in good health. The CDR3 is CASSTGVAVANTEAFF. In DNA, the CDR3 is TGTGCCAGCAGTACAGGGGTGGCCGTGGCTAACACTGAAGCTTTCTTT.